A selection of T cell receptor beta chains follows, all from one sample in a study of T cell changes during pregnancy in multiple sclerosis. The data were produced by immunoSEQ multiplex PCR, yet TCRdb's version contains in-frame clones alone and is incomplete. Of 45,000 to 60,000 clones listed, roughly 90% were seen once; the top ten hold roughly 3.2%. Source: CD8+ T cells from peripheral blood mononuclear cells, taken before pregnancy. The source of these receptors is a female donor with multiple sclerosis, enrolled in a pregnancy study. Both conserved end residues are part of each CDR3. Fields, in order: V gene, J gene, D gene, clone size, CDR3 protein, CDR3 DNA. D genes are given only for firm matches. Size tells how often a clone was seen (once, few, many) or the class of an expanded clone, and some rows leave it out.

TRBV19	TRBJ1-1	.	once	CATTPRQINTEAFF	TGTGCCACCACCCCCCGACAAATAAACACTGAAGCTTTCTTT
TRBV7-2	TRBJ2-7	TRBD2	.	CASSLDISGSYEQYF	TGTGCCAGCAGCTTAGATATTAGCGGGAGCTACGAGCAGTACTTC
TRBV6-6	TRBJ2-7	TRBD2	.	CASSSVGRSSYEQYF	TGTGCCAGCAGTTCAGTCGGGAGGAGCTCCTACGAGCAGTACTTC
TRBV7-9	TRBJ2-3	TRBD1	.	CAVGYRGSDTQYF	TGTGCCGTGGGATACAGGGGATCAGATACGCAGTATTTT
TRBV5-4	TRBJ2-1	.	.	CASSPGVGGPLGEQFF	TGTGCCAGCAGCCCGGGTGTGGGGGGGCCATTGGGTGAGCAGTTCTTC
TRBV5-1	TRBJ1-4	TRBD1	.	CASSFRQGRSEKLFF	TGCGCCAGCAGCTTCCGACAGGGGAGAAGTGAAAAACTGTTTTTT
TRBV9	TRBJ2-7	.	.	CASSRGAGDEQYF	TGTGCCAGCAGCAGGGGGGCGGGGGACGAGCAGTACTTC
TRBV13	TRBJ2-5	.	.	CASSLGDSAFQETQYF	TGTGCCAGCAGCTTAGGGGACTCGGCTTTCCAAGAGACCCAGTACTTC
TRBV9	TRBJ1-2	TRBD1	.	CASSVRDSSASYGYTF	TGTGCCAGCAGCGTAAGGGACAGCAGCGCCTCGTATGGCTACACCTTC
TRBV14	TRBJ2-7	.	.	CASSRPGSSYEQYF	TGTGCCAGCAGCCGTCCGGGTAGCTCCTACGAGCAGTACTTC
TRBV21-1	TRBJ1-1	.	.	CASSKEGRGKAFF	TGTGCCAGCAGCAAAGAGGGGCGGGGGAAAGCTTTCTTT
TRBV6-1	TRBJ2-5	TRBD2	.	CASSDWRGTQETQYF	TGTGCCAGCAGTGATTGGCGGGGGACCCAAGAGACCCAGTACTTC
TRBV4-1	TRBJ2-3	TRBD2	.	CASSLPAGASTDTQYF	TGCGCCAGCAGCCTCCCAGCGGGGGCCAGCACAGATACGCAGTATTTT
TRBV4-2	TRBJ2-1	.	.	CASSQAILGPEQFF	TGTGCCAGCAGCCAAGCGATACTGGGCCCTGAGCAGTTCTTC
TRBV4-1	TRBJ2-3	TRBD1	.	CASSQQRTGRGADTQYF	TGCGCCAGCAGCCAACAAAGGACAGGTCGAGGAGCAGATACGCAGTATTTT
TRBV6-4	TRBJ2-2	.	.	CASSPSQDTGELFF	TGTGCCAGCAGTCCCTCCCAGGACACCGGGGAGCTGTTTTTT
TRBV4-1	TRBJ1-1	.	few	CASSQPQGIGTEAFF	TGCGCCAGCAGCCAACCCCAGGGCATTGGCACTGAAGCTTTCTTT
TRBV7-2	TRBJ2-5	TRBD2	.	CASSLGTGGETQYF	TGTGCCAGCAGCTTAGGAACGGGGGGGGAGACCCAGTACTTC
TRBV14	TRBJ2-7	.	.	CASSQGRPDEQYF	TGTGCCAGCAGCCAAGGGCGGCCTGATGAGCAGTACTTC
TRBV7-8	TRBJ2-1	TRBD2	.	CASSSSSRASGANNEQFF	TGTGCCAGCAGCTCATCATCGAGGGCTAGCGGGGCCAACAATGAGCAGTTCTTC
TRBV29-1	TRBJ2-7	TRBD1	.	CSVETGGYEQYF	TGCAGCGTTGAAACAGGGGGCTACGAGCAGTACTTC
TRBV9	TRBJ2-5	.	.	CASSGGGGPQETQYF	TGTGCCAGCAGCGGGGGAGGGGGGCCTCAAGAGACCCAGTACTTC
TRBV4-2	TRBJ2-1	.	.	CASSQTVGESYNEQFF	TGTGCCAGCAGCCAAACTGTCGGGGAATCCTACAATGAGCAGTTCTTC
TRBV19	TRBJ1-1	.	few	CASSIAPGYLNTEAFF	TGTGCCAGTAGTATAGCTCCAGGGTACTTGAACACTGAAGCTTTCTTT
TRBV9	TRBJ2-1	TRBD2	.	CASLSGGALFF	TGTGCCAGCTTAAGCGGGGGGGCCTTGTTCTTC
TRBV4-3	TRBJ1-4	TRBD1	.	CASSQAFGQEGEKLFF	TGCGCCAGCAGCCAGGCCTTTGGACAGGAAGGAGAAAAACTGTTTTTT
TRBV5-6	TRBJ1-1	TRBD1	.	CASSLARGMVEAFF	TGTGCCAGCAGCTTGGCCAGGGGGATGGTTGAAGCTTTCTTT
TRBV2	TRBJ2-4	TRBD2	once	CASSGLAGEVLLGAKNIQYF	TGTGCCAGCAGTGGACTAGCGGGGGAGGTTTTGCTGGGAGCCAAAAACATTCAGTACTTC
TRBV4-1	TRBJ2-1	TRBD2	.	CASSQGGGNEQFF	TGCGCCAGCAGCCAAGGGGGGGGGAATGAGCAGTTCTTC
TRBV27	TRBJ1-4	.	.	CASSFGGKKEKLFF	TGTGCCAGCAGTTTCGGGGGAAAGAAGGAAAAACTGTTTTTT
TRBV11-2	TRBJ2-1	TRBD1	.	CASSLQGGPYNEQFF	TGTGCCAGCAGCCTACAGGGGGGCCCCTACAATGAGCAGTTCTTC
TRBV27	TRBJ2-5	.	.	CASSLQYQETQYF	TGTGCCAGCAGTCTTCAGTACCAAGAGACCCAGTACTTC
TRBV5-6	TRBJ1-1	TRBD1	once	CASSSTGATEAFF	TGTGCCAGCAGCTCGACAGGGGCCACTGAAGCTTTCTTT
TRBV19	TRBJ2-1	.	.	CASSTGGPVNEQFF	TGTGCCAGTAGTACAGGGGGGCCGGTAAATGAGCAGTTCTTC
TRBV29-1	TRBJ2-4	.	.	CSVEEVGGRAKNIQYF	TGCAGCGTTGAAGAGGTTGGCGGGCGGGCCAAAAACATTCAGTACTTC
TRBV5-8	TRBJ2-1	.	once	CASSKDISDYNEQFF	TGTGCCAGCAGCAAGGACATTAGTGACTACAATGAGCAGTTCTTC
TRBV7-9	TRBJ2-3	.	once	CASSLGLTPTDTQYF	TGTGCCAGCAGCTTAGGGCTGACTCCCACAGATACGCAGTATTTT
TRBV19	TRBJ2-2	.	.	CASKEGGLGKLFF	TGTGCCAGTAAGGAGGGGGGGCTAGGAAAGCTGTTTTTT
TRBV6-6	TRBJ2-5	TRBD1	.	CASSYTGTVQETQYF	TGTGCCAGCAGTTACACCGGGACAGTCCAAGAGACCCAGTACTTC
TRBV10-3	TRBJ2-3	.	.	CAISESQGGFTDTQYF	TGTGCCATCAGTGAGTCGCAGGGAGGTTTTACAGATACGCAGTATTTT
TRBV27	TRBJ2-5	.	.	CASWGVQETQYF	TGTGCCAGCTGGGGGGTTCAAGAGACCCAGTACTTC
TRBV6-4	TRBJ2-6	.	few	CASSERGATGANVLTF	TGTGCCAGCAGTGAACGGGGGGCCACGGGGGCCAACGTCCTGACTTTC
TRBV4-1	TRBJ2-7	.	.	CASSQVTPSSYEQYF	TGCGCCAGCAGCCAAGTTACACCAAGCTCCTACGAGCAGTACTTC
TRBV11-3	TRBJ2-1	.	.	CASSSGGGYNEQFF	TGTGCCAGCAGCTCAGGGGGAGGCTACAATGAGCAGTTCTTC
TRBV13	TRBJ1-2	TRBD1	.	CASSSPDRERMGDYGYTF	TGTGCCAGCAGCTCCCCGGACAGGGAACGGATGGGGGATTATGGCTACACCTTC
TRBV5-5	TRBJ1-1	TRBD1	.	CASSWTGEEAFF	TGTGCCAGCAGCTGGACAGGGGAGGAGGCTTTCTTT
TRBV4-2	TRBJ2-6	.	.	CASSQEAGDANVLTF	TGTGCCAGCAGCCAAGAGGCAGGGGATGCCAACGTCCTGACTTTC
TRBV4-3	TRBJ1-4	.	.	CASSQDLGGTNEKLFF	TGCGCCAGCAGCCAAGATCTCGGGGGAACTAATGAAAAACTGTTTTTT
TRBV18	TRBJ1-1	TRBD1	.	CASSPSTGTTEAFF	TGTGCCAGCTCACCATCGACAGGGACCACTGAAGCTTTCTTT
TRBV7-3	TRBJ2-6	.	.	CASSISGTPISGANVLTF	TGTGCCAGCAGCATTTCCGGGACACCAATTTCTGGGGCCAACGTCCTGACTTTC
TRBV19	TRBJ1-1	TRBD1	.	CASTQGGTEAFF	TGTGCCAGTACTCAGGGGGGAACTGAAGCTTTCTTT
TRBV13	TRBJ1-2	.	few	CASSLAGGSGNYGYTF	TGTGCCAGCAGCTTAGCGGGCGGGTCGGGGAACTATGGCTACACCTTC
TRBV13	TRBJ2-5	TRBD2	.	CASKGLQETQYF	TGTGCCAGCAAGGGACTACAAGAGACCCAGTACTTC
TRBV4-3	TRBJ2-7	TRBD2	.	CASSQARGGGYEQYF	TGCGCCAGCAGCCAAGCTAGGGGCGGGGGCTACGAGCAGTACTTC
TRBV4-3	TRBJ2-7	.	.	CASSHYRAREQYF	TGCGCCAGCAGCCACTACAGGGCGCGGGAGCAGTACTTC
TRBV4-3	TRBJ2-1	TRBD1	few	CASSQEEGTGANEQFF	TGCGCCAGCAGCCAAGAAGAAGGGACAGGGGCCAATGAGCAGTTCTTC
TRBV9	TRBJ2-3	.	.	CASSAPGSVRDTQYF	TGTGCCAGCAGCGCTCCGGGTAGCGTTAGAGATACGCAGTATTTT
TRBV27	TRBJ1-4	TRBD1	.	CASSPFRGPQEKLFF	TGTGCCAGCAGTCCTTTCAGGGGGCCGCAGGAAAAACTGTTTTTT
TRBV9	TRBJ2-4	.	.	CASSAYQGAKNIQYF	TGTGCCAGCAGCGCATACCAGGGAGCCAAAAACATTCAGTACTTC
TRBV7-7	TRBJ2-3	.	.	CASSKSVGPDTQYF	TGTGCCAGCAGCAAATCGGTGGGGCCAGATACGCAGTATTTT